Listed below are T cell receptor beta chains from one sample, sequenced in a study of T cells after yellow fever vaccination. TCRdb reprocessed the 5' RACE reads via MiXCR and lists one record per CDR3 protein. This sample has a few hundred thousand distinct CDR3 sequences; approximately 9% occur once, and the top ten carry around 17%. The source material was PBMCs, sampled on the day of the first yellow fever vaccination. These receptors were collected from a man aged 18 to 35 who received the YFV17D yellow fever vaccine. Both conserved end residues are trimmed from each CDR3. Each record gives: J gene, V gene, CDR3 protein.

j_gene: TRBJ2-1; v_gene: TRBV7-3; CDR3aa: ASSLGVNEQF
j_gene: TRBJ1-1; v_gene: TRBV5-1; CDR3aa: ASSIPGRMNTEAF
j_gene: TRBJ1-1; v_gene: TRBV7-2; CDR3aa: ASSSLPTGNSEAF
j_gene: TRBJ1-5; v_gene: TRBV10-3; CDR3aa: AISASNQPQH
j_gene: TRBJ2-1; v_gene: TRBV12-3/TRBV12-4; CDR3aa: ASSYASGGPQF
j_gene: TRBJ2-5; v_gene: TRBV9; CDR3aa: ASSVATGTSGPGTQY
j_gene: TRBJ2-7; v_gene: TRBV29-1; CDR3aa: SVRGTPNAPTYEQY
j_gene: TRBJ2-1; v_gene: TRBV9; CDR3aa: ASSVGTGYNEQF
j_gene: TRBJ2-5; v_gene: TRBV5-1; CDR3aa: ASSLAGGTTGETQY
j_gene: TRBJ1-4; v_gene: TRBV5-1; CDR3aa: ASSDRQAEKLF
j_gene: TRBJ2-3; v_gene: TRBV5-1; CDR3aa: ASSLEGQGDTQY
j_gene: TRBJ2-7; v_gene: TRBV5-6; CDR3aa: ASSRLAGEDEQY
j_gene: TRBJ1-4; v_gene: TRBV28; CDR3aa: ASNEATGGAGEKLF
j_gene: TRBJ2-5; v_gene: TRBV23-1; CDR3aa: ASTLVAGGPFNRETQY
j_gene: TRBJ2-7; v_gene: TRBV7-3; CDR3aa: ASSFMDGSYEQY
j_gene: TRBJ2-3; v_gene: TRBV5-4; CDR3aa: ASSLLARGAVRFTDTQY
j_gene: TRBJ1-4; v_gene: TRBV20-1; CDR3aa: SASPIVGFEKLF
j_gene: TRBJ2-3; v_gene: TRBV29-1; CDR3aa: SLRVGGSSDTQY
j_gene: TRBJ2-3; v_gene: TRBV7-2; CDR3aa: ASSLFRRAGPDTQY
j_gene: TRBJ2-3; v_gene: TRBV9; CDR3aa: ASSARGDTQY
j_gene: TRBJ2-4; v_gene: TRBV29-1; CDR3aa: SVEGLGGNIQY
j_gene: TRBJ1-3; v_gene: TRBV7-6; CDR3aa: ASSYRTGNSGNTIY
j_gene: TRBJ2-5; v_gene: TRBV27; CDR3aa: ASSPVGGQTQY
j_gene: TRBJ2-2; v_gene: TRBV12-3/TRBV12-4; CDR3aa: ASSLGASWGNTGELF
j_gene: TRBJ2-5; v_gene: TRBV20-1; CDR3aa: SARVGSGEETQY